What follows are 16 T cell receptor beta chains derived from one specimen sequenced in a study of somatic mutations in cytotoxic T cells in rheumatoid arthritis. This table comes from immunoSEQ multiplex PCR, and its TCRdb copy is limited to in-frame clones, with some not included. The top ten clones hold about 11% of a sample with 15,000 to 20,000 clones, over 75% of them seen once. Sequences were obtained from CD8+ T cells sorted from blood. Receptors were obtained from a woman aged 45 to 65 in good health.

The rearrangement links TRBV11-2 to TRBJ2-5; D gene unclear. The V end was cut by 5 bases, the J end by 3 bases, with 13 bases between. Germline CDR1 is SGHAT and CDR2 is FQNNGV. CDR3 size: 14 residues. CDR3 DNA sequence: TGTGCCAGCAGCAGTACAGCGACCAAAGAGACCCAGTACTTC. It yields the protein CASSSTATKETQYF.

The CDR3: CATSRDTAGNYGYTF. CDR3 DNA: TGTGCCACCAGCAGAGATACTGCAGGGAACTATGGCTACACCTTC. The chain employs TRBV15 and TRBJ1-2, with D perhaps TRBD1 (5 bases). The CDR3 extends over 15 amino acids. Trimming stripped 0 bases from V and 2 bases from J, with 10 bases between. Germline V gene sequence: CDR1 LNHNV, CDR2 YYDKDF (reference sequence).

This clone was recorded a few times. The chain has TRBV5-4 and TRBJ1-2; 9 nucleotides agree with TRBD1. V lost 4 bases to trimming and J lost 8 bases; unmatched junction nucleotides: 6. CDR3 length: 13 amino acids. The V gene's germline CDR1 is SGHNT and CDR2 YYREEE (reference sequence). The CDR3 bases are TGTGCCAGCAGCCCAGGGACAGGGCAAGGCTACACCTTC. This translates into CASSPGTGQGYTF.

This clone was detected once. The chain has TRBV7-7 and TRBJ2-7, with 7 bases that match TRBD1. V gave up 2 bases and J gave up 6 bases; unmatched junction bases: 4. This CDR3 is built from 13 residues. The germline V gene has CDR1 SSHAT and CDR2 FNYEAQ (reference sequence). The CDR3 region is CASSLSAGGEQYF. In nucleotides, the CDR3 is TGTGCCAGCAGCTTATCGGCAGGGGGCGAGCAGTACTTC.

This chain joins TRBV13 and TRBJ2-1; 7 nucleotides agree with TRBD2. The CDR3 runs 15 residues. The V and J ends lost 2 bases and 6 bases, in that order; junction bases with no gene match: 7. The germline V gene has CDR1 PRHDT and CDR2 FYEKMQ (reference sequence). In nucleotides, the CDR3 is TGTGCCAGCAGCTTAAGGCGGGAGATTTCCAATGAGCAGTTCTTC. Protein: CASSLRREISNEQFF.

This clone showed up just once. The V call is TRBV4-3, the J call TRBJ1-2; D possibly corresponds to TRBD1 (6 bases). CDR1 and CDR2 (germline): LGHNA, YSLEER. V lost 0 bases and J 2 bases, leaving 7 bases between the germline ends. The CDR3 spans 14 residues. CDR3 loop: CASSQETGNYGYTF. CDR3 DNA sequence: TGCGCCAGCAGCCAAGAGACAGGAAACTATGGCTACACCTTC.

The DNA for the CDR3 is TGTGCCAGCAGTGAGGATTCAGCAGAGCAGTACTTC. This sequence encodes CASSEDSAEQYF. The chain has TRBV6-1 and TRBJ2-7; D remains ambiguous. This CDR3 contains 12 residues. Germline CDR1 reads MNHNS; CDR2 reads SASEGT. V dropped 3 bases and J dropped 7 bases, with 10 bases sitting between them.

This clone was counted only a few times. Other DNA sequences in the same sample also yield this CDR3. J is TRBJ1-3 and V is TRBV25-1, with D hard to call. The CDR3 runs to 12 residues. V shed 4 bases and J shed 4 bases, with 5 bases lying between them. From germline, CDR1 is MGHDK and CDR2 SYGVNS. The chain's CDR3 is CASSGEGNTIYF. CDR3 DNA sequence: TGTGCCAGCAGTGGGGAAGGAAACACCATATATTTT.

The CDR3: CASSMTGALAKNIQYF. As DNA, the CDR3 is TGTGCCAGTAGTATGACAGGGGCCCTAGCCAAAAACATTCAGTACTTC. The V call is TRBV19, the J call TRBJ2-4; 8 bases map to TRBD1. The V gene's germline CDR1 is LNHDA and CDR2 SQIVND (reference sequence). The CDR3 covers 16 residues. Germline trimming cut 3 bases from V and 0 bases from J; bases unmatched to any gene: 4.

The chain has TRBV9 and TRBJ2-1; 10 bases match TRBD2. The CDR3 loop spans 15 amino acids. Per germline, CDR1 SGDLS and CDR2 YYNGEE. The V and J ends lost 0 bases and 6 bases, in that order; junction bases with no gene match: 3. The CDR3 reads CASSVGVAGGNEQFF. The CDR3 DNA reads TGTGCCAGCAGCGTAGGGGTAGCGGGAGGCAATGAGCAGTTCTTC.

The V gene is TRBV4-1, the J gene TRBJ2-1; TRBD2 agrees at 16 bases. The CDR3 spans 17 residues. V shed 3 bases and J 8 bases; nucleotides not matched to a gene: 7. CDR1 is MGHRA, CDR2 YSYEKL, per germline. The CDR3 DNA sequence: TGCGCCAGCAGCCATAACTACGGGACTAGCGGGGGGGATGAGCAGTTCTTC. Protein product: CASSHNYGTSGGDEQFF.

The rearrangement joins TRBV19 to TRBJ2-1; no firm D call. Trimming took 6 bases from V and 0 from J, leaving 18 bases between them. This CDR3 is 17 amino acids long. Germline V CDR1 and CDR2: LNHDA, SQIVND (reference sequence). The CDR3: CASSPPRQTSSYNEQFF. DNA of the CDR3: TGTGCCAGTAGCCCCCCCCGGCAGACGAGCTCCTACAATGAGCAGTTCTTC.

This clone has just one count. This rearrangement joins TRBV7-9 to TRBJ2-3; D may be TRBD1 (6 bases). The CDR3 spans 16 residues. Germline CDR1 reads SEHNR; CDR2 reads FQNEAQ (reference sequence). V lost 5 bases, J lost 4 bases, and 19 bases lay in between. The CDR3 spells CASSPQAGTSADTQYF. CDR3 DNA sequence: TGTGCCAGCAGCCCACAAGCCGGGACATCAGCAGATACGCAGTATTTT.

This clone was detected once. This sequence joins TRBV18 and TRBJ2-7; 8 nucleotides line up with TRBD1. Unmatched junction bases numbered 3, after V lost 5 bases and J lost 3 bases. The CDR3 has 13 residues. Germline V gene lookup returns CDR1 KGHSH and CDR2 LQKENI. CDR3 bases: TGTGCCAGCTCAGGGGGACAGGACTACGAGCAGTACTTC. Amino acid sequence: CASSGGQDYEQYF.

The CDR3 here is CASSVISDSRYSGNTIYF. CDR3 coding DNA: TGTGCCAGCAGTGTCATCTCGGACAGCCGATACTCTGGAAACACCATATATTTT. This chain links TRBV6-1 with TRBJ1-3, with D maybe TRBD1 (6 bases). Germline-derived CDR1 and CDR2 are MNHNS and SASEGT. The CDR3 totals 18 residues. V dropped 4 bases and J dropped 0 bases, with 19 bases sitting between them.

This chain uses TRBV9 with TRBJ2-7; TRBD2 aligns across 7 bases. The CDR3 totals 13 residues. V shed 0 bases and J 6 bases; nucleotides not matched to a gene: 3. Germline V gene data show CDR1 as SGDLS and CDR2 as YYNGEE. CDR3 amino acids: CASSVGGGTEQYF. CDR3 bases: TGTGCCAGCAGCGTAGGGGGGGGGACCGAGCAGTACTTC. Together with reference TRBV9 and TRBJ2-7, the CDR3 gives the full variable domain: DSGVTQTPKHLITATGQRVTLRCSPRSGDLSVYWYQQSLDQGLQFLIQYYNGEERAKGNILERFSAQQFPDLHSELNLSSLELGDSALYFCASSVGGGTEQYFGPGTRLTVT.